These 30 T cell receptor beta chains share one sample of origin, sequenced in a study of T cell repertoires in cytomegalovirus infection. The antigens of these receptors remain unknown. A single record per CDR3 protein comes from TCRdb applying MiXCR to the reads. The sample lists 200,000 or so distinct CDR3 sequences; 35% to 40% were seen once. The sample was CD8+ T cells from cultured PBMCs, taken from culture after CMV antigen stimulation. The receptors were sampled from a human donor in good health (CMV status not recorded). Some clones in this sample may be carry-over from other donors' samples.

V usage is TRBV5-1 and J usage is TRBJ2-7; 7 bases match TRBD1. The CDR3 sequence is 14 residues long. CDR1 SGHRS and CDR2 YFSETQ come from the germline V gene. V lost 2 bases to trimming and J lost 4 bases; unmatched junction nucleotides: 6. Here the CDR3 DNA reads TGCGCCAGCAGCTTCGGCCAACAGGGGTACGAGCAGTACTTC. Its protein product is CASSFGQQGYEQYF.

The chain couples TRBV10-2 to TRBJ2-7; no clear D gene. CDR3 length: 11 residues. V was clipped by 3 bases and J by 6 bases, with 6 bases between them. Germline V CDR1 and CDR2: WSHSY, SAAADI. Here the CDR3 reads CASSDGSEQYF. In DNA, the CDR3 is TGCGCCAGCAGTGACGGTAGCGAGCAGTACTTC.

The DNA for the CDR3 is TGTGCCACCAGCAGTCGACTAGCGGGAGTCTACGAGCAGTACTTC. This encodes CATSSRLAGVYEQYF. This chain uses TRBV15 with TRBJ2-7; 12 nucleotides align to TRBD2. V gave up 3 bases and J gave up 3 bases; unmatched junction bases: 3. CDR3 length: 15 amino acids. Germline loops: CDR1 LNHNV, CDR2 YYDKDF (reference sequence).

This clonotype was counted only a few times. The rearrangement uses TRBV7-6 and TRBJ1-6; no definite D call. The CDR3 spans 15 residues. Germline loops: CDR1 SGHVS, CDR2 FNYEAQ. V dropped 0 bases and J dropped 7 bases, with 10 bases sitting between them. The CDR3 spells CASSLAQRSNSPLHF. In nucleotides, the CDR3 is TGTGCCAGCAGCTTAGCGCAAAGGTCCAATTCACCCCTCCACTTT. The complete variable domain, with remaining parts taken from reference TRBV7-6 and TRBJ1-6, reads GAGVSQSPRYKVTKRGQDVALRCDPISGHVSLYWYRQALGQGPEFLTYFNYEAQQDKSGLPNDRFSAERPEGSISTLTIQRTEQRDSAMYRCASSLAQRSNSPLHFGNGTRLTVT.

The chain has TRBV28 and TRBJ2-7; D may be TRBD1 or TRBD2 (5 bases each). Trimming shortened V by 9 bases and J by 3 bases, and 24 bases separated the two germline ends. The CDR3 length is 16 residues. CDR1 and CDR2 from the germline V gene are MDHEN and SYDVKM. The CDR3, as DNA: TGTGCCAGTACCTCAACGATCGGGGCAGCTCTCTACGAGCAGTACTTC. This encodes CASTSTIGAALYEQYF.

There are many counts of this clonotype. This rearrangement joins TRBV6-8 to TRBJ2-7, with 7 bases identical to TRBD1. From germline, CDR1 is MNHGY and CDR2 SAAAGT. CDR3 length equals 15 residues. The V and J ends lost 5 bases and 0 bases, in that order; junction bases with no gene match: 7. CDR3 amino acids: CASSNGTEVSYEQYF. Written as DNA, the CDR3 is TGTGCCAGCAGTAATGGGACAGAGGTCTCCTACGAGCAGTACTTC.

V and J are TRBV20-1 and TRBJ2-1, with D perhaps assigned TRBD1 or TRBD2 (5 bases each). Germline CDR1 and CDR2: DFQATT and SNEGSKA (reference sequence). V shed 2 bases and J shed 6 bases, with 14 bases lying between them. The CDR3 is 14 amino acids. CDR3 sequence reads: CSARMVTGGNEQFF. CDR3 in DNA: TGCAGTGCTAGAATGGTGACTGGGGGCAATGAGCAGTTCTTC.

CDR3 residues: CASSPPRSNTEAFF. CDR3 bases: TGTGCCAGCAGCCCCCCCAGGTCGAACACTGAAGCTTTCTTT. The rearrangement joins TRBV7-9 to TRBJ1-1; no clear D gene. CDR1 SEHNR and CDR2 FQNEAQ come from the germline V gene (reference sequence). The length of the CDR3 is 14 residues. The V end was cut by 5 bases, the J end by 1 base, with 11 bases between.

The rearrangement links TRBV19 to TRBJ1-2; D gene uncertain. The V gene lost 5 bases and the J gene lost 1 base, with 17 bases spanning the gap. Germline loops: CDR1 LNHDA, CDR2 SQIVND (reference sequence). This CDR3 comprises 16 residues. The CDR3 is CASSSETELDNYGYTF. The DNA for the CDR3 is TGTGCCAGTAGTTCTGAGACCGAACTCGATAACTATGGCTACACCTTC.

The chain is built from TRBV2 and TRBJ2-1; 8 bases map to TRBD1. This CDR3 region has 15 residues. The germline V gene encodes CDR1 SNHLY and CDR2 FYNNEI. Trimming took 7 bases from V and 2 from J; bases not matched to a gene: 7. This chain's CDR3 is CASTEADRAYNEQFF. The CDR3 coding sequence is TGTGCCAGCACTGAGGCGGACAGGGCCTACAATGAGCAGTTCTTC.

The chain employs TRBV19 and TRBJ1-2, with 7 bases identical to TRBD1. Germline V gives CDR1 LNHDA, CDR2 SQIVND (reference sequence). V trimming: 8 bases; J trimming: 4 bases; junction bases outside the gene matches: 13. The CDR3 loop spans 15 amino acids. This CDR3 reads CASRTAGGSFYGYTF. The CDR3 DNA reads as TGTGCCAGTCGGACAGCAGGGGGTAGCTTCTATGGCTACACCTTC.

A few counts support this clonotype. This chain connects TRBV2 to TRBJ2-7, with TRBD1 as a possible D gene (5 bases). The V gene lost 6 bases and the J gene lost 4 bases, with 16 bases spanning the gap. CDR3 length equals 14 residues. Germline loops: CDR1 SNHLY, CDR2 FYNNEI. CDR3 in amino acids: CASRTDRSTYEQYF. The DNA for the CDR3 is TGTGCCAGCAGGACTGACAGATCAACATACGAGCAGTACTTC.

This clonotype was seen a few times. This chain connects TRBV9 to TRBJ1-3, with D possibly matching TRBD1 (6 bases). Germline CDR1 reads SGDLS; CDR2 reads YYNGEE. The CDR3 length is 15 residues. V gave up 3 bases and J gave up 5 bases, with 15 bases separating them. CDR3 sequence: CASSARDKTRNTIYF. DNA of the CDR3: TGTGCCAGCAGCGCGAGGGACAAGACGAGAAACACCATATATTTT.

This clonotype showed up just a few times. The chain joins TRBV6-8 to TRBJ2-1, with D uncertain. The CDR3 covers 13 residues. V was cut by 3 bases and J by 0 bases, with 3 bases left in between. Per the germline V gene, CDR1 is MNHGY and CDR2 is SAAAGT. The CDR3 DNA follows: TGTGCCAGCAGTTATAGCTCCTACAATGAGCAGTTCTTC. It codes for CASSYSSYNEQFF.

The V and J genes are TRBV7-9 and TRBJ1-1; 8 bases match TRBD1. Germline lookup yields CDR1 SEHNR and CDR2 FQNEAQ (reference sequence). V lost 6 bases and J lost 3; bases outside the gene matches: 9. The CDR3 runs 15 residues. The CDR3 sequence: CASSPRDRWDTEAFF. The CDR3 nucleotides read TGTGCCAGCAGTCCCCGGGACAGGTGGGACACTGAAGCTTTCTTT. The variable domain in full, completed from reference TRBV7-9 and TRBJ1-1, reads DTGVSQNPRHKITKRGQNVTFRCDPISEHNRLYWYRQTLGQGPEFLTYFQNEAQLEKSRLLSDRFSAERPKGSFSTLEIQRTEQGDSAMYLCASSPRDRWDTEAFFGQGTRLTVV.

The chain is built from TRBV4-1 and TRBJ2-7, with TRBD1 identical over 8 bases. The germline CDR1 and CDR2 sequences are MGHRA and YSYEKL. CDR3 size: 19 residues. The trim removed 0 bases at V and 4 bases at J, leaving 17 bases unmatched. The CDR3 reads CASSQDPGSGTGGLYEQYF. In DNA form, the CDR3 reads TGCGCCAGCAGCCAAGATCCCGGAAGTGGGACAGGAGGGTTGTACGAGCAGTACTTC.

The rearrangement uses TRBV28 and TRBJ2-1; 9 bases align to TRBD2. This CDR3 is built from 17 residues. Germline lookup yields CDR1 MDHEN and CDR2 SYDVKM. The trim removed 6 bases at V and 0 bases at J, leaving 9 bases unmatched. CDR3 sequence: CASRAAGGLSSYNEQFF. CDR3 in DNA: TGTGCCAGCAGGGCTGCGGGGGGGCTGAGCTCCTACAATGAGCAGTTCTTC. The full variable domain, its missing parts supplied by reference TRBV28 and TRBJ2-1, is DVKVTQSSRYLVKRTGEKVFLECVQDMDHENMFWYRQDPGLGLRLIYFSYDVKMKEKGDIPEGYSVSREKKERFSLILESASTNQTSMYLCASRAAGGLSSYNEQFFGPGTRLTVL.

The rearrangement joins TRBV7-9 to TRBJ2-1, with D unresolved. The ends were cut back, 4 bases at V and 9 bases at J, with 16 bases in the middle. CDR3 length equals 14 residues. Looked up from germline, CDR1 is SEHNR and CDR2 is FQNEAQ (reference sequence). The CDR3 region has the DNA TGTGCCAGCAGCTCCCTCCAGACCTCCGGTGAGCAGTTCTTC. This gives the protein CASSSLQTSGEQFF.

The J gene is TRBJ2-5, the V gene TRBV29-1; 11 positions agree with TRBD2. This CDR3 has 13 residues. With V trimmed by 6 bases and J by 4 bases, 4 bases remained unmatched. The germline CDR1 and CDR2 sequences are SQVTM and ANQGSEA. Written as DNA, the CDR3 is TGCAGCGTGGCTGGACTAGCGGGAGAGACCCAGTACTTC. Its translation is CSVAGLAGETQYF.

The chain recombines TRBV27 with TRBJ2-4, with a weak D call TRBD1 (5 bases). Germline assignment: CDR1 MNHEY and CDR2 SMNVEV (reference sequence). The CDR3 runs to 19 residues. The germline V and J ends were trimmed by 2 bases and 0 bases, with 20 bases remaining between them. CDR3 protein: CASSLRARDSLLAKNIQYF. CDR3 DNA: TGTGCCAGCAGTTTAAGGGCCAGGGATTCTTTGCTAGCCAAAAACATTCAGTACTTC.

This clonotype showed up many times. The chain is built from TRBV7-8 and TRBJ2-3; TRBD1 aligns across 9 bases. The CDR3 length is 16 residues. The junction had 9 bases not matched to a gene; V was cut back by 4 bases and J by 4 bases. Germline assignment: CDR1 SGHVS and CDR2 FQNEAQ. CDR3 loop: CASSSTGTGPADTQYF. CDR3 nucleotide sequence: TGTGCCAGCAGCTCCACCGGGACAGGGCCCGCAGATACGCAGTATTTT. Variable domain in full (rest from reference TRBV7-8 and TRBJ2-3): GAGVSQSPRYKVAKRGQDVALRCDPISGHVSLFWYQQALGQGPEFLTYFQNEAQLDKSGLPSDRFFAERPEGSVSTLKIQRTQQEDSAVYLCASSSTGTGPADTQYFGPGTRLTVL.

This clonotype has at least ten counts. The chain links TRBV7-2 to TRBJ2-2, with 8 bases identical to TRBD2. V lost 4 bases to trimming and J lost 1 base; unmatched junction nucleotides: 2. Germline V gene data show CDR1 as SGHTA and CDR2 as FQGNSA. The CDR3 is made up of 15 amino acids. In nucleotides, the CDR3 is TGTGCCAGCAGCTGGAGCGGGGGGAACACCGGGGAGCTGTTTTTT. It translates to CASSWSGGNTGELFF. Filled out from reference TRBV7-2 and TRBJ2-2, the complete variable domain reads GAGVSQSPSNKVTEKGKDVELRCDPISGHTALYWYRQSLGQGLEFLIYFQGNSAPDKSGLPSDRFSAERTGGSVSTLTIQRTQQEDSAVYLCASSWSGGNTGELFFGEGSRLTVL.

The rearrangement links TRBV7-9 to TRBJ2-2, with unresolved D. Germline assignment: CDR1 SEHNR and CDR2 FQNEAQ (reference sequence). The CDR3 is 18 residues long. V lost 4 bases to trimming and J lost 5 bases, with 23 bases between them. DNA of the CDR3: TGTGCCAGCAGCTCCCCTCCCCCCCCAGTTGAAGCAACCGGGGAGCTGTTTTTT. Translated, it gives CASSSPPPPVEATGELFF.

This clonotype was found a few times. The chain carries TRBV28 and TRBJ2-7; TRBD2 matches 7 bases. This CDR3 is built from 15 residues. CDR1 is MDHEN, CDR2 SYDVKM, per germline. V dropped 8 bases and J dropped 6; count of bases not matched to a gene: 16. This CDR3 is CASSMLEASGTEQYF. The CDR3 DNA reads as TGTGCCAGCTCCATGCTCGAAGCCAGCGGGACCGAGCAGTACTTC.

This chain links TRBV7-9 with TRBJ1-5; D call uncertain. In germline, CDR1 is SEHNR, CDR2 FQNEAQ (reference sequence). The CDR3 has 14 amino acids. Between the trimmed V and J ends, which lost 3 bases and 3 bases, there was a span of 9 bases. In DNA form, the CDR3 reads TGTGCCAGCAGCTTGTGGACCCCCAATCAGCCCCAGCATTTT. Translation gives CASSLWTPNQPQHF.

The chain joins TRBV3-1 to TRBJ1-2; D unclear. CDR1 is LGHDT, CDR2 YNNKEL, per germline (reference sequence). V was cut by 5 bases and J by 4 bases, with 20 bases left in between. The CDR3 sequence is 16 residues long. The CDR3 DNA sequence: TGTGCCAGCAGCAAGAACTTGGGGATTCCGGGCTATGGCTACACCTTC. The encoded protein is CASSKNLGIPGYGYTF.

The J gene is TRBJ2-5, the V gene TRBV12-3 or TRBV12-4; D gene unclear. The CDR3 is 13 residues long. Deletions cut 1 base from V and 2 bases from J, with 5 bases between. The CDR3 DNA reads TGTGCCAGCAGTTTAGGCAGTCAAGAGACCCAGTACTTC. Its translation: CASSLGSQETQYF.

This rearrangement joins TRBV7-2 to TRBJ1-1; D is unresolved. The ends were cut back, 5 bases at V and 4 bases at J, with 11 bases in the middle. Germline loops: CDR1 SGHTA, CDR2 FQGNSA. The CDR3 totals 13 residues. The CDR3 reads CASSRGGPTEAFF. DNA of the CDR3: TGTGCCAGCAGCAGAGGTGGTCCCACTGAAGCTTTCTTT.

This chain links TRBV9 with TRBJ1-1; D unresolved. V was cut by 3 bases and J by 1 base, with 19 bases left in between. Germline CDR1 SGDLS, CDR2 YYNGEE. The CDR3 consists of 17 residues. CDR3 sequence reads: CASSAQRLLRPNTEAFF. DNA for the CDR3: TGTGCCAGCAGCGCCCAAAGACTCCTGAGACCGAACACTGAAGCTTTCTTT.

This clonotype was recorded many times. As DNA, the CDR3 is TGTGCCAGCAGCCCTGACAGGAGCTCCTACAATGAGCAGTTCTTC. Protein: CASSPDRSSYNEQFF. The chain carries TRBV7-8 and TRBJ2-1; TRBD1 might be the D (6 bases). This CDR3 spans 15 amino acids. Germline CDR1 is SGHVS and CDR2 is FQNEAQ. The germline V and J ends were trimmed by 5 bases and 0 bases, with 11 bases remaining between them.